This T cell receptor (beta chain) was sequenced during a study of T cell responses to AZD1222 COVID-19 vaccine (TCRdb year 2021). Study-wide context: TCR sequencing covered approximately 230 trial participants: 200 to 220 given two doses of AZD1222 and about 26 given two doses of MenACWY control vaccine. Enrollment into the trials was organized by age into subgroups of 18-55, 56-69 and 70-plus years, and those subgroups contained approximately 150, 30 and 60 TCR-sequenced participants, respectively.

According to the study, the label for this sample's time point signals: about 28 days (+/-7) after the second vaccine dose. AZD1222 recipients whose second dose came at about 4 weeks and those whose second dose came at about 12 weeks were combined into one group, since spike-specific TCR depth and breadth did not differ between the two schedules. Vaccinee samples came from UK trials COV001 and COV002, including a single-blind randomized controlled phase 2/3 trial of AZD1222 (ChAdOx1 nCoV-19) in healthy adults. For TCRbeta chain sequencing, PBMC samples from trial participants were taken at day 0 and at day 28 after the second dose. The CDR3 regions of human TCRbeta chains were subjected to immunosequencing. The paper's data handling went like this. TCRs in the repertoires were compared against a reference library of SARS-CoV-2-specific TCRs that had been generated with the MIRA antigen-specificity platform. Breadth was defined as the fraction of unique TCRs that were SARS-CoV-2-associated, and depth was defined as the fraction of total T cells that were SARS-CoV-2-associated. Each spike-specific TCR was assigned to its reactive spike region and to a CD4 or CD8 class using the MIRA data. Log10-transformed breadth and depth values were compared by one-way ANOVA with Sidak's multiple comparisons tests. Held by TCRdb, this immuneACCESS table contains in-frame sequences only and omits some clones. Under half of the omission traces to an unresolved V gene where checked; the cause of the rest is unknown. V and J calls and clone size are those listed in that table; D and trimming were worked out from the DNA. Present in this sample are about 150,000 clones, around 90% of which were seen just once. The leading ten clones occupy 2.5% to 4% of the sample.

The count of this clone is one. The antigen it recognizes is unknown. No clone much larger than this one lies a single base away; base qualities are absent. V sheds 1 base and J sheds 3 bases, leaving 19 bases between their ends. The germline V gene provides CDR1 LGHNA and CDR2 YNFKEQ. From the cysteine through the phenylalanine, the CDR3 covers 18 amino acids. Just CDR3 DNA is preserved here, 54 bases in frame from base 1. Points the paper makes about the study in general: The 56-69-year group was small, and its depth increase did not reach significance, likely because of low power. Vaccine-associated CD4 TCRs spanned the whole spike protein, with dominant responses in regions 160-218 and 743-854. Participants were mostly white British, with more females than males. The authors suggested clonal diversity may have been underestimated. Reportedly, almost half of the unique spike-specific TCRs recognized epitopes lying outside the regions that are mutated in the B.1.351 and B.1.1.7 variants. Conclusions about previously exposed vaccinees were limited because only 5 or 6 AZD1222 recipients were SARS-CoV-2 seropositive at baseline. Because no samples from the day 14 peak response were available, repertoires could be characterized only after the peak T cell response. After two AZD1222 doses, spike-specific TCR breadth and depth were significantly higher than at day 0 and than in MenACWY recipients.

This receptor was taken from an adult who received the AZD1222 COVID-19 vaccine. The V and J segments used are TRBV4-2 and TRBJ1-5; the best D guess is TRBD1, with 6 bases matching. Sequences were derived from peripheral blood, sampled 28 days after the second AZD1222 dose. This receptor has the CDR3 CASSQVFFHAGANQPQHF. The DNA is TGTGCCAGCAGCCAAGTTTTCTTTCACGCAGGGGCCAATCAGCCCCAGCATTTT.